Presented here are 23 T cell receptor beta chains from one specimen sequenced in a study of blood T cells in healthy people across ages. A second PCR, run for about 7 to 11 cycles, used a sample-barcoded 5' primer plus a J-beta primer mix. TCRdb passed the 5' RACE reads through MiXCR, listing each CDR3 protein once. This repertoire shows 600,000 or so distinct CDR3 sequences, under 25% found once; its top ten account for roughly 3.9%. The source material was blood. The receptors come from a man between 65 and 79 years old in good health.

This chain joins TRBV4-3 and TRBJ2-5; 8 bases are a match to TRBD1. Germline V gene lookup returns CDR1 LGHNA and CDR2 YSLEER. CDR3 length: 15 amino acids. V gave up 0 bases and J gave up 5 bases; unmatched junction bases: 5. The CDR3 bases are TGCGCCAGCAGCCAAGACCAGGGGGCGGGCGAGACCCAGTACTTC. This translates into CASSQDQGAGETQYF.

The chain has TRBV5-1 and TRBJ2-5; maybe TRBD1 (5 bases). The V end was cut by 1 base, the J end by 2 bases, with 15 bases between. This CDR3 is 16 amino acids long. Germline assignment: CDR1 SGHRS and CDR2 YFSETQ. Here the CDR3 reads CASSLSVGAPQETQYF. The CDR3 DNA reads TGCGCCAGCAGCTTGTCGGTTGGGGCACCGCAAGAGACCCAGTACTTC.

This clonotype was observed a single time. CDR3 amino acids: CASSQDYRAAFRTDTQYF. CDR3 in DNA: TGTGCCAGCAGCCAAGATTATCGCGCAGCATTTCGCACAGATACGCAGTATTTT. The V and J genes are TRBV14 and TRBJ2-3; D is unresolved. This CDR3 region has 18 residues. The germline V gene encodes CDR1 SGHDN and CDR2 FVKESK. Trimming took 0 bases from V and 1 from J, leaving 17 bases between them. Full variable domain (rest looked up from reference TRBV14 and TRBJ2-3): EAGVTQFPSHSVIEKGQTVTLRCDPISGHDNLYWYRRVMGKEIKFLLHFVKESKQDESGMPNNRFLAERTGGTYSTLKVQPAELEDSGVYFCASSQDYRAAFRTDTQYFGPGTRLTVL.

The J gene is TRBJ2-5, the V gene TRBV5-5; D remains unclear. The V end was cut by 5 bases, the J end by 5 bases, with 13 bases between. Germline loops: CDR1 SGHKS, CDR2 YYEKEE (reference sequence). CDR3 length equals 13 residues. The CDR3 DNA reads TGTGCCAGCAGTTCTGACGAGGCGGAGACCCAGTACTTC. This sequence encodes CASSSDEAETQYF.

This clonotype was seen a handful of times. The chain combines TRBV2 with TRBJ1-5; 8 nucleotides line up with TRBD1. Germline V gene lookup returns CDR1 SNHLY and CDR2 FYNNEI. The length of the CDR3 is 14 residues. Trimming at V came to 7 bases and at J to 7 bases, leaving 9 bases not matched to a gene. For the CDR3, the DNA is TGTGCCAGCACCCAGACAGGGGTAGACCAGCCCCAGCATTTT. Its translation is CASTQTGVDQPQHF.

This rearrangement joins TRBV10-3 to TRBJ2-3, with unresolved D. The CDR3 length is 14 residues. CDR1 and CDR2 (germline): ENHRY, SYGVKD. Trimming removed 4 bases from V and 0 bases from J, with 8 bases in between. The CDR3: CAISVTGSTDTQYF. The CDR3 nucleotides read TGTGCCATCAGTGTCACCGGGAGCACAGATACGCAGTATTTT.

This clonotype showed up just a few times. J is TRBJ2-7 and V is TRBV4-3; 10 nucleotides line up with TRBD1. Germline V gene lookup returns CDR1 LGHNA and CDR2 YSLEER. V gave up 0 bases and J gave up 7 bases; unmatched junction bases: 9. The CDR3 loop spans 16 amino acids. CDR3 sequence: CASSQEATGTGEEQYF. The DNA for the CDR3 is TGCGCCAGCAGCCAAGAAGCTACCGGGACAGGGGAAGAGCAGTACTTC.

The chain has TRBV20-1 and TRBJ2-3, with 11 bases lining up with TRBD2. This CDR3 has 15 amino acids. Germline trimming cut 0 bases from V and 8 bases from J; bases unmatched to any gene: 7. Per the germline V gene, CDR1 is DFQATT and CDR2 is SNEGSKA (reference sequence). This CDR3 reads CSARDSSGRAATQYF. The CDR3 DNA reads as TGCAGTGCTAGAGATAGTAGCGGGAGGGCCGCTACGCAGTATTTT.

The CDR3 nucleotides are TGCAGTGCTAGAGATCGTGCTCAGGGGGCAAACACTGAAGCTTTCTTT. Its translation: CSARDRAQGANTEAFF. The rearrangement uses TRBV20-1 and TRBJ1-1, with 8 bases matching TRBD1. The CDR3 totals 16 residues. CDR1 and CDR2 (germline): DFQATT, SNEGSKA (reference sequence). Trimming at V came to 0 bases and at J to 2 bases, leaving 8 bases not matched to a gene.

The chain employs TRBV2 and TRBJ1-1; 9 positions agree with TRBD1. The V and J ends lost 7 bases and 4 bases, in that order; junction bases with no gene match: 10. The CDR3 is 15 residues long. The V gene's germline CDR1 is SNHLY and CDR2 FYNNEI. The DNA for the CDR3 is TGTGCCAGCACCCCGGGACAGGGATCCGGCACTGAAGCTTTCTTT. Encoded protein: CASTPGQGSGTEAFF.

This clonotype came up a few times. The chain uses TRBV21-1 and TRBJ2-1. TRBV21-1 counts as a pseudogene. The CDR3 loop spans 17 amino acids. CDR3 sequence (DNA): TGTGCCAGCAGCAAAGGTCGGCCTAGATTGAGCTACAATGAGCAGTTCTTC. Translation: CASSKGRPRLSYNEQFF.

There are a few counts of this clonotype. J is TRBJ1-4 and V is TRBV20-1; 9 bases line up with TRBD1. The V segment lost 4 bases and the J segment 7 bases; nucleotides outside the gene matches: 4. CDR3 length: 13 amino acids. Germline CDR1 is DFQATT and CDR2 is SNEGSKA (reference sequence). CDR3 amino acids: CSATGTGSEKLFF. CDR3 nucleotide sequence: TGCAGTGCTACCGGGACAGGGTCTGAAAAACTGTTTTTT.

V and J are TRBV28 and TRBJ1-5; a weak D match, TRBD1 (5 bases). Germline-derived CDR1 and CDR2 are MDHEN and SYDVKM. The CDR3 is 12 amino acids. Trimming stripped 6 bases from V and 8 bases from J, with 11 bases between. CDR3 amino acids: CASRQGLEPQHF. Written as DNA, the CDR3 is TGTGCCAGCAGGCAGGGTTTGGAGCCCCAGCATTTT.

This clonotype was detected a few times. The chain couples TRBV13 to TRBJ2-3; weak D call: TRBD2 (6 bases). The V end was cut by 4 bases, the J end by 5 bases, with 16 bases between. The CDR3 contains 15 residues. Germline V gives CDR1 PRHDT, CDR2 FYEKMQ (reference sequence). CDR3 DNA: TGTGCCAGCAGCTCCAAGGAGGGAGTCAGAGATACGCAGTATTTT. It codes for CASSSKEGVRDTQYF.

The chain carries TRBV20-1 and TRBJ2-5; 12 bases agree with TRBD2. The V and J ends lost 3 bases and 3 bases, in that order; junction bases with no gene match: 2. Germline loops: CDR1 DFQATT, CDR2 SNEGSKA (reference sequence). The CDR3 spans 14 residues. The CDR3 region is CSASLAGGEETQYF. The CDR3 DNA follows: TGCAGTGCTAGTCTAGCGGGAGGGGAAGAGACCCAGTACTTC.

This clonotype was seen a handful of times. Its ends do not fully match the called genes, so a read error is possible. This rearrangement joins TRBV12-3 or TRBV12-4 to TRBJ1-1; 8 nucleotides agree with TRBD1. The CDR3 extends over 14 amino acids. The CDR3 loop is CASSLSRGLTEVFF. CDR3 DNA sequence: TGTGCCAGCAGTTTATCCAGGGGGCTGACTGAAGTTTTCTTT.

The chain employs TRBV2 and TRBJ1-4; D uncertain. Trimming pared 3 bases from V and 10 bases from J, leaving 15 bases between. The V gene's germline CDR1 is SNHLY and CDR2 FYNNEI. The CDR3 is made up of 14 amino acids. CDR3 DNA sequence: TGTGCCAGCAGTGATCAAGGGAAGAACGGAAAACTGTTTTTT. Translated: CASSDQGKNGKLFF.

The chain joins TRBV7-2 to TRBJ1-2, with a tentative D call TRBD1 (5 bases). Germline lookup yields CDR1 SGHTA and CDR2 FQGNSA. Deletions cut 4 bases from V and 1 base from J, with 16 bases between. The CDR3 loop spans 16 amino acids. CDR3 DNA sequence: TGTGCCAGCAGCTCAGAGGACACCGGGTTTAACTATGGCTACACCTTC. It is translated as CASSSEDTGFNYGYTF.

This clonotype was observed a few times. V usage is TRBV6-5 and J usage is TRBJ2-5; D is perhaps TRBD1 (6 bases). Per the germline V gene, CDR1 is MNHEY and CDR2 is SVGAGI. This CDR3 has 15 amino acids. The V end was cut by 8 bases, the J end by 1 base, with 17 bases between. The CDR3 bases are TGTGCCAGCTCCAGAGCGTCGACAGGCCAAGAGACCCAGTACTTC. It encodes CASSRASTGQETQYF.

The chain recombines TRBV9 with TRBJ2-2; weak D call: TRBD2 (6 bases). Trimming cost V 2 bases and J 1 base, with 12 bases left between them. Per germline, CDR1 SGDLS and CDR2 YYNGEE. The CDR3 contains 16 residues. As DNA, the CDR3 is TGTGCCAGCAGCGTTGGACTGGGAGGGAACACCGGGGAGCTGTTTTTT. It encodes CASSVGLGGNTGELFF. The full variable domain, with the rest looked up from reference TRBV9 and TRBJ2-2, is DSGVTQTPKHLITATGQRVTLRCSPRSGDLSVYWYQQSLDQGLQFLIQYYNGEERAKGNILERFSAQQFPDLHSELNLSSLELGDSALYFCASSVGLGGNTGELFFGEGSRLTVL.

This clonotype was counted a few times. The chain is built from TRBV4-1 and TRBJ2-7; D unclear. The ends were cut back, 3 bases at V and 4 bases at J, with 16 bases in the middle. Looked up from germline, CDR1 is MGHRA and CDR2 is YSYEKL. This CDR3 is 15 amino acids long. The CDR3 nucleotides read TGCGCCAGCAGCCACCACGAACAGCCAACATACGAGCAGTACTTC. Amino acids: CASSHHEQPTYEQYF.

The chain links TRBV30 to TRBJ2-7; 8 nucleotides agree with TRBD1. This CDR3 comprises 11 residues. With V trimmed by 1 base and J by 7 bases, 0 bases remained unmatched. Germline V CDR1 and CDR2: GTSNPN, SVGIG (reference sequence). CDR3 amino acids: CAWSDRGEQYF. The CDR3 bases are TGTGCCTGGAGTGACAGGGGGGAGCAGTACTTC.

The rearrangement uses TRBV20-1 and TRBJ2-1; 9 bases line up with TRBD1. Germline V gene sequence: CDR1 DFQATT, CDR2 SNEGSKA (reference sequence). The CDR3 length is 16 residues. V lost 7 bases and J lost 0; bases outside the gene matches: 10. The CDR3 DNA sequence: TGCAGTGACCCGGGACAGGGTAGGAGCTCCTACAATGAGCAGTTCTTC. Translating it yields CSDPGQGRSSYNEQFF.